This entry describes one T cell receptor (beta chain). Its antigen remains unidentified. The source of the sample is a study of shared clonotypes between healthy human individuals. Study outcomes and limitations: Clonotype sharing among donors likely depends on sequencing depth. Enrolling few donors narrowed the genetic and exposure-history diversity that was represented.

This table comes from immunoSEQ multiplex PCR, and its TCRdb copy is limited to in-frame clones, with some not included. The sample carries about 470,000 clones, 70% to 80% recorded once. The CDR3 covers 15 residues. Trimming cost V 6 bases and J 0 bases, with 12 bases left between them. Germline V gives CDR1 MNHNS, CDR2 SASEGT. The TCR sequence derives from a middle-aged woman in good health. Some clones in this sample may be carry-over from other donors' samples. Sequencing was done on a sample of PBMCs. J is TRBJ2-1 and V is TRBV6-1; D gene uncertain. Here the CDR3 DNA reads TGTGCCAGCAGAGTTGACGGTAGCTCCTACAATGAGCAGTTCTTC. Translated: CASRVDGSSYNEQFF.